The 15 T cell receptor beta chains listed next were all sequenced from one sample in a study of chemoradiotherapy in HPV16-positive cancers. Method: immunoSEQ multiplex PCR; TCRdb's copy keeps in-frame clones and lacks some. The sample gives about 27,000 clones, roughly 93% of which show up once; more than 15% is in the top ten. The sequences come from blood, collected from a patient who underwent chemoradiotherapy. The receptors here all came from a human donor with HPV-associated anogenital cancer.

The rearrangement links TRBV19 to TRBJ2-1; tentative D call: TRBD2 (6 bases). This CDR3 is 14 amino acids long. CDR1 is LNHDA, CDR2 SQIVND, per germline (reference sequence). Trimming removed 3 bases from V and 8 bases from J, with 14 bases in between. The CDR3, as DNA: TGTGCCAGTAGTATGGTACTAGCAGGCTATGAGCAGTTCTTC. Encoded protein: CASSMVLAGYEQFF.

The genes are TRBV29-1 and TRBJ2-3; a possible D gene is TRBD2 (5 bases). Germline V gene lookup returns CDR1 SQVTM and CDR2 ANQGSEA. Trimming shortened V by 1 base and J by 3 bases, and 11 bases separated the two germline ends. The CDR3 totals 14 residues. CDR3 region: CSVEGPGMTDTQYF. The CDR3 DNA is TGCAGCGTTGAAGGGCCGGGGATGACAGATACGCAGTATTTT.

This chain links TRBV7-6 with TRBJ1-1, with D unresolved. V was cut by 5 bases and J by 1 base, with 11 bases left in between. This CDR3 is built from 14 residues. Germline lookup yields CDR1 SGHVS and CDR2 FNYEAQ. The CDR3 DNA is TGTGCCAGCAGCCCGCTGGTCGGGAACACTGAAGCTTTCTTT. Translating gives CASSPLVGNTEAFF.

The J gene is TRBJ2-3, the V gene TRBV25-1; 9 bases are shared with TRBD2. Looked up from germline, CDR1 is MGHDK and CDR2 is SYGVNS. The CDR3 has 17 amino acids. V lost 3 bases and J lost 2; bases outside the gene matches: 9. As DNA, the CDR3 is TGTGCCAGCAGTGATGTGTTAGCGGGGGCGTACACAGATACGCAGTATTTT. Translating it yields CASSDVLAGAYTDTQYF.

This CDR3 is CASSPWDSELYGYTF. In DNA, the CDR3 is TGTGCCAGTAGTCCGTGGGACAGCGAGCTTTATGGCTACACCTTC. The chain is built from TRBV19 and TRBJ1-2, with 7 bases aligning to TRBD1. Germline-derived CDR1 and CDR2 are LNHDA and SQIVND (reference sequence). This CDR3 contains 15 residues. Unmatched junction bases numbered 11, after V lost 5 bases and J lost 5 bases.

The CDR3 DNA follows: TGTGCCAGCAGGATTAACAGGGTGACGGGGGAGCAGTACTTC. Translating it yields CASRINRVTGEQYF. The chain has TRBV28 and TRBJ2-7; TRBD1 might be the D (6 bases). The CDR3 loop spans 14 amino acids. Germline values: CDR1 MDHEN, CDR2 SYDVKM. V was clipped by 6 bases and J by 7 bases, with 19 bases between them.

The rearrangement links TRBV4-1 to TRBJ2-2, with TRBD1 identical over 7 bases. Unmatched junction bases numbered 11, after V lost 4 bases and J lost 0 bases. CDR3 length: 18 residues. Germline-derived CDR1 and CDR2 are MGHRA and YSYEKL. The CDR3 loop reads CASSRSTPDRPNTGELFF. The CDR3 nucleotides are TGCGCCAGCAGCCGATCGACTCCGGACAGGCCGAACACCGGGGAGCTGTTTTTT.

The rearrangement links TRBV28 to TRBJ2-7; a possible D gene is TRBD1 (6 bases). This CDR3 comprises 13 residues. CDR1 is MDHEN and CDR2 is SYDVKM in the germline V gene. Trimming removed 6 bases from V and 7 bases from J, with 16 bases in between. The CDR3 DNA reads as TGTGCCAGCAGGAAGATAGGGGGACGAGAGCAGTACTTC. It yields the protein CASRKIGGREQYF.

The V and J genes are TRBV5-6 and TRBJ2-2, with D possibly being TRBD2 (6 bases). V dropped 0 bases and J dropped 2 bases, with 17 bases sitting between them. This CDR3 is 18 amino acids long. Germline CDR1 and CDR2: SGHDT and YYEEEE. CDR3 amino acids: CASSLEWLADRNTGELFF. In DNA, the CDR3 is TGTGCCAGCAGCTTGGAGTGGTTAGCGGACCGAAACACCGGGGAGCTGTTTTTT. Supplemented by reference TRBV5-6 and TRBJ2-2, the full variable domain reads DAGVTQSPTHLIKTRGQQVTLRCSPKSGHDTVSWYQQALGQGPQFIFQYYEEEERQRGNFPDRFSGHQFPNYSSELNVNALLLGDSALYLCASSLEWLADRNTGELFFGEGSRLTVL.

V gene TRBV4-3 combines with J gene TRBJ2-1, with unresolved D. The length of the CDR3 is 16 residues. Germline loops: CDR1 LGHNA, CDR2 YSLEER. The ends were cut back, 4 bases at V and 5 bases at J, with 18 bases in the middle. CDR3 nucleotides: TGCGCCAGCAGCCCAAGGGCCGACCGCCAAGACAATGAGCAGTTCTTC. Translation: CASSPRADRQDNEQFF.

This chain uses TRBV7-9 with TRBJ2-7; TRBD1 might be the D (5 bases). Trimming left V 1 base short and J 2 bases short, with 6 bases between. In germline, CDR1 is SEHNR, CDR2 FQNEAQ (reference sequence). This CDR3 has 13 amino acids. Here the CDR3 DNA reads TGTGCCAGCAGCTTAGTGGGGCCCTACGAGCAGTACTTC. Its translation is CASSLVGPYEQYF.

The chain employs TRBV7-2 and TRBJ2-3, with 12 bases matching TRBD2. The ends lost 5 bases at V and 3 bases at J; junction bases unmatched: 3. The CDR3 length is 15 residues. The germline V gene has CDR1 SGHTA and CDR2 FQGNSA. The CDR3, as DNA: TGTGCCAGCAGCGTGACTAGCGGGAGAACAGATACGCAGTATTTT. Its protein product is CASSVTSGRTDTQYF.

This clone was detected a few times. The CDR3 DNA follows: TGTGCCATCAGTGAGTCAGGGGGCTCTGGGGCCAACGTCCTGACTTTC. Its translation is CAISESGGSGANVLTF. The chain carries TRBV10-3 and TRBJ2-6; TRBD1 might be the D (6 bases). Trimming took off 0 bases at V and 0 bases at J, with 6 bases between the two ends. This CDR3 is 16 amino acids long. Looked up from germline, CDR1 is ENHRY and CDR2 is SYGVKD.

This clone was counted a single time. This chain uses TRBV7-9 with TRBJ1-4; D unresolved. The CDR3 contains 16 residues. V shed 2 bases and J shed 0 bases, with 10 bases lying between them. Per germline, CDR1 SEHNR and CDR2 FQNEAQ (reference sequence). CDR3 residues: CASSLQNIPTNEKLFF. As DNA, the CDR3 is TGTGCCAGCAGCTTACAAAATATTCCAACTAATGAAAAACTGTTTTTT.

The CDR3 region has the DNA TGTGCCAGCAGTACCGGGACAGAGAACACCGGGGAGCTGTTTTTT. It yields the protein CASSTGTENTGELFF. This chain links TRBV7-2 with TRBJ2-2, with 7 bases fitting TRBD1. The CDR3 is 15 amino acids. The V gene's germline CDR1 is SGHTA and CDR2 FQGNSA. V lost 6 bases to trimming and J lost 1 base; unmatched junction nucleotides: 5.